The clone carrying this T cell receptor (beta chain) has just a few counts. The CDR3 has 17 residues. Germline-derived CDR1 and CDR2 are ENHRY and SYGVKD. Trimming stripped 2 bases from V and 7 bases from J, with 23 bases between. This record belongs to a study of regulatory T cells in long-lasting Graves disease. With iRepertoire HTBI primers and Arm-PCR of CDR3 regions, TCR beta libraries were built. TCRdb redid the calling of the multiplex PCR reads with MiXCR, one entry per CDR3 protein. In the table there are roughly 360,000 distinct CDR3 sequences, roughly 24% of which are singletons. Time point described: persistent/refractory GD, antithyroid drugs over 5 years with positive TRAb. PBMCs were the source of the RNA used for TCR sequencing.

This TCR was sampled from a woman between 40 and 50 years old with Graves disease. This chain joins TRBV10-3 and TRBJ1-2; TRBD1 might be the D (6 bases). The source material was peripheral blood mononuclear cells (PBMCs), sampled when the disease was refractory, from a patient treated with antithyroid drugs. CDR3 region: CAISETDPGQPFPGYTF. CDR3 in DNA: TGTGCCATCAGTGAGACTGACCCGGGACAACCTTTCCCTGGCTACACCTTC.